One sample yielded the 16 T cell receptor beta chains listed below, sequenced in a study of metastatic and nonmetastatic thyroid tumors. MiXCR reprocessed the PCR reads for TCRdb. The sample lists about 25,000 clones, 20% to 25% occurring once. Each patient went into thyroid surgery without having received any treatment. The specimen sequenced was blood. These receptors came from a male donor with papillary thyroid cancer or a benign thyroid nodule (not recorded which). Some clones in this sample may be carry-over from other donors' samples.

To note about this clone: One junction end disagrees with the germline gene, perhaps due to a read error. The CDR3 DNA is TGTGCCAGCAGTTACTCCTGGGGAGGGGCCTACGAGCATTACTTC. Protein: CASSYSWGGAYEHYF. This chain uses TRBV6-5 with TRBJ2-7; 7 bases agree with TRBD2. CDR3 size: 15 residues. Per the germline V gene, CDR1 is MNHEY and CDR2 is SVGAGI.

The chain employs TRBV3-1 and TRBJ2-1, with 8 bases lining up with TRBD2. This CDR3 spans 14 amino acids. The ends lost 2 bases at V and 5 bases at J; junction bases unmatched: 2. The germline CDR1 and CDR2 sequences are LGHDT and YNNKEL (reference sequence). CDR3 nucleotides: TGTGCCAGCAGCCAAACTAGCGGTAACAATGAGCAGTTCTTC. It translates to CASSQTSGNNEQFF.

This clone was detected many times. The chain recombines TRBV5-6 with TRBJ2-5, with D unresolved. The CDR3 runs to 15 residues. Germline lookup yields CDR1 SGHDT and CDR2 YYEEEE. Trimming shortened V by 1 base and J by 3 bases, and 13 bases separated the two germline ends. The chain's CDR3 is CASSLRRPVKETQYF. DNA for the CDR3: TGTGCCAGCAGCTTGCGCAGACCAGTTAAAGAGACCCAGTACTTC.

The chain employs TRBV15 and TRBJ2-7, with 8 bases lining up with TRBD2. Germline V gives CDR1 LNHNV, CDR2 YYDKDF (reference sequence). This CDR3 comprises 15 residues. J was trimmed by 3 bases and V by 6 bases; bases with no gene match: 10. CDR3 DNA sequence: TGTGCCACCAGTCTAGCGGGCAACATAGGCTACGAGCAGTACTTC. Translating gives CATSLAGNIGYEQYF.

This clone was found many times. The gene calls are TRBV27 and TRBJ2-3; 7 nucleotides line up with TRBD2. V gave up 9 bases and J gave up 3 bases; unmatched junction bases: 3. This CDR3 has 12 residues. Germline V lookup: CDR1 MNHEY, CDR2 SMNVEV (reference sequence). The CDR3 bases are TGTGCCAGGGGGGGGAGTACAGATACGCAGTATTTT. Translation gives CARGGSTDTQYF.

V and J are TRBV20-1 and TRBJ2-1; the match to TRBD2 covers 10 bases. Unmatched junction bases numbered 14, after V lost 6 bases and J lost 3 bases. The CDR3 has 17 amino acids. Germline CDR1 reads DFQATT; CDR2 reads SNEGSKA (reference sequence). DNA for the CDR3: TGCAGTGCCACATGGGCTAGCGGGAGTGCGCTCTACAATGAGCAGTTCTTC. As protein: CSATWASGSALYNEQFF.

This clone has ten or more counts. V is TRBV20-1 and J is TRBJ2-4; tentatively, D is TRBD2 (6 bases). The CDR3 loop spans 13 amino acids. The V and J ends lost 5 bases and 3 bases respectively, with 11 bases between them. CDR1 DFQATT and CDR2 SNEGSKA come from the germline V gene (reference sequence). The CDR3: CSARSGFKNIQYF. CDR3 nucleotides: TGCAGTGCTCGTAGCGGATTCAAAAACATTCAGTACTTC.

This clone was picked up many times. V and J are TRBV2 and TRBJ2-4, with D perhaps matching TRBD2 (5 bases). This CDR3 has 13 amino acids. Deletions cut 4 bases from V and 8 bases from J, with 12 bases between. CDR1 is SNHLY and CDR2 is FYNNEI in the germline V gene. CDR3 loop: CASSGQAGDIQYF. The DNA for the CDR3 is TGTGCCAGCAGTGGCCAGGCCGGGGACATTCAGTACTTC. Full variable domain (rest looked up from reference TRBV2 and TRBJ2-4): EPEVTQTPSHQVTQMGQEVILRCVPISNHLYFYWYRQILGQKVEFLVSFYNNEISEKSEIFDDQFSVERPDGSNFTLKIRSTKLEDSAMYFCASSGQAGDIQYFGAGTRLSVL.

This clone came up a few times. The gene calls are TRBV15 and TRBJ2-7; TRBD2 aligns across 9 bases. Germline V gene data show CDR1 as LNHNV and CDR2 as YYDKDF (reference sequence). This CDR3 has 13 amino acids. V was clipped by 8 bases and J by 3 bases; unmatched bases: 5. CDR3 in amino acids: CATRTSDLYEQYF. In nucleotides, the CDR3 is TGTGCCACCCGGACTAGCGACCTCTACGAGCAGTACTTC.

This clone was counted at least ten times. This chain joins TRBV27 and TRBJ2-3, with D tentatively TRBD2 (5 bases). Between the trimmed V and J ends, which lost 9 bases and 3 bases, there was a span of 13 bases. There are 13 residues in the CDR3. The germline gives CDR1 MNHEY, CDR2 SMNVEV (reference sequence). CDR3 DNA: TGTGCCAGGGAGCGGAGCCTAACAGATACGCAGTATTTT. This gives the protein CARERSLTDTQYF.

This CDR3 reads CSATSPDRPDTQYF. The CDR3 nucleotides read TGCAGTGCTACTTCCCCCGACCGTCCAGATACGCAGTATTTT. The chain recombines TRBV20-1 with TRBJ2-3, with D uncertain. CDR1 is DFQATT and CDR2 is SNEGSKA in the germline V gene (reference sequence). This CDR3 contains 14 residues. V lost 4 bases to trimming and J lost 4 bases, with 15 bases between them.

Notes on this clone: One end of the junction is discordant with germline, which a read error may explain. The V call is TRBV4-1, the J call TRBJ2-1, with 7 nucleotides matching TRBD2. The CDR3 runs 15 residues. Germline CDR1 is MGHRA and CDR2 is YSYEKL. The CDR3 is CAGSQDRGVSYEQFF. The CDR3 nucleotides read TGCGCCGGCAGCCAAGATCGGGGGGTCTCGTATGAGCAGTTCTTC.

Ten or more counts support this clone. The chain joins TRBV6-2 or TRBV6-3 to TRBJ2-5; perhaps TRBD2 as D (5 bases). Germline CDR1 reads MNHEY; CDR2 reads SVGEGT. This CDR3 spans 13 amino acids. Trimming removed 5 bases at V and 4 bases at J, with 11 bases between. The CDR3 loop is CASSQLGGETQYF. In DNA, the CDR3 is TGTGCCAGCAGTCAACTAGGAGGAGAGACCCAGTACTTC.

The table lists this clone with many counts. This rearrangement joins TRBV4-3 to TRBJ2-7; possible D gene TRBD1, 6 bases. This CDR3 comprises 13 residues. Trimming removed 2 bases from V and 1 base from J, with 6 bases in between. CDR1 LGHNA and CDR2 YSLEER come from the germline V gene. The CDR3 reads CASSQQGSYEQYF. DNA of the CDR3: TGCGCCAGCAGCCAACAGGGGTCCTACGAGCAGTACTTC.

This clone has a count of ten or more. The rearrangement links TRBV5-1 to TRBJ2-1; 16 bases are a match to TRBD2. Germline V gives CDR1 SGHRS, CDR2 YFSETQ. The V and J ends lost 7 bases and 7 bases, in that order; junction bases with no gene match: 5. The CDR3 runs to 15 residues. The CDR3 DNA follows: TGCGCCAGCCAAGGGACTAGCGGGAGGGGAAATGAGCAGTTCTTC. As protein: CASQGTSGRGNEQFF.

This clone is medium-sized. The chain uses TRBV19 and TRBJ1-1, with 10 bases fitting TRBD1. The CDR3 covers 13 residues. Germline V gene lookup returns CDR1 LNHDA and CDR2 SQIVND (reference sequence). Trimming at V came to 5 bases and at J to 7 bases, leaving 4 bases not matched to a gene. The CDR3 loop reads CASSWDRGVEAFF. The CDR3 DNA reads TGTGCCAGTAGTTGGGACAGGGGCGTTGAAGCTTTCTTT.